This paragraph reports one TCR beta chain. These data come from a study of blood T cell repertoires in COVID-19. Authors' data handling: Amplification with reference gene primers provided the estimates of nucleated cell counts. Assay: immunoSEQ multiplex PCR; the TCRdb copy retains only in-frame clones and omits some. The V and J calls and clone size are taken from that table; D and trimming were inferred from the DNA. The data hold a few hundred thousand clones, with approximately 90% observed a single time. Germline-derived CDR1 and CDR2 are MNHEY and SMNVEV (reference sequence). This CDR3 contains 15 residues. With 4 bases clipped from V and 6 bases from J, the junction kept 9 bases outside the gene matches.

Source material: PBMCs or T cells enriched from blood (not recorded which). The chain recombines TRBV27 with TRBJ2-1; 7 bases agree with TRBD2. The source is a woman aged 40 to 55 who had been exposed to COVID-19. CDR3 residues: CASSWREGRFNEQFF. CDR3 in DNA: TGTGCCAGCAGTTGGAGGGAGGGCCGATTCAATGAGCAGTTCTTC.